The present entry profiles one TCR beta chain with its context. This sample stems from a study of early stage breast cancer tumors. Study background: Each sample averaged around 10-fold read coverage.

Only in-frame clones appear in the TCRdb table, and some are missing; sequencing was by immunoSEQ multiplex PCR. The data hold about 34,000 clones, with more than 65% observed a single time. This CDR3 is built from 14 residues. Germline V gene lookup returns CDR1 MNHNY and CDR2 SVGAGI (reference sequence). V was shortened by 5 bases and J by 5 bases, with 15 bases between the two germline ends. Sequences were obtained from breast tumor tissue. The chain employs TRBV6-6 and TRBJ1-2; possibly TRBD1 for D (6 bases). This TCR derives from a person aged 30-39 years with breast cancer. This CDR3 is CASSNEGGGYGYTF. The CDR3 coding sequence is TGTGCCAGCAGTAATGAAGGGGGTGGGTATGGCTACACCTTC.